These 20 T cell receptor beta chains were sequenced from one sample in a study of shared clonotypes between healthy human individuals. Measured with immunoSEQ multiplex PCR; TCRdb has only the in-frame clones, and not every one. Of roughly 2.1 million clones listed, 85% to 95% are singletons. CD45RO-negative CD8 cells positively selected for CCR7 made up the naive population, which excluded terminally differentiated effector memory CD45RA+ cells. The sequencing sample was made of naive CD8+ T cells from PBMCs. These receptor sequences come from a man aged 18-30 years in good health. Some clones in this sample may be carry-over from other donors' samples.

The V call is TRBV4-2, the J call TRBJ2-7, with 7 bases fitting TRBD2. The junction had 10 bases not matched to a gene; V was cut back by 4 bases and J by 4 bases. CDR3 length: 15 residues. CDR1 and CDR2 (germline): LGHNA, YNFKEQ. CDR3 sequence (DNA): TGTGCCAGCAGCCCTATAGCGGGCTCCGAGTACGAGCAGTACTTC. It yields the protein CASSPIAGSEYEQYF.

J is TRBJ2-7 and V is TRBV28; 15 nucleotides align to TRBD2. CDR1 and CDR2 (germline): MDHEN, SYDVKM. The V gene end was trimmed by 4 bases and the J gene end by 1 base; junction bases not matched to a gene: 17. The CDR3 has 21 residues. The CDR3 protein is CASSSRNGLAGGPGWSYEQYF. The CDR3 nucleotides read TGTGCCAGCAGTTCCCGTAATGGACTAGCGGGAGGGCCGGGATGGTCCTACGAGCAGTACTTC.

CDR3 DNA: TGTGCCAGCAGCTTGAGGTTTGACAGCAAGGATGGCTACACCTTC. The encoded protein is CASSLRFDSKDGYTF. The chain links TRBV9 to TRBJ1-2, with D possibly matching TRBD1 (5 bases). The CDR3 has 15 amino acids. Germline V gives CDR1 SGDLS, CDR2 YYNGEE. The V end was cut by 4 bases, the J end by 6 bases, with 19 bases between.

This chain uses TRBV11-2 with TRBJ2-7, with 7 bases aligning to TRBD2. The CDR3 extends over 15 amino acids. Germline trimming cut 3 bases from V and 3 bases from J; bases unmatched to any gene: 8. Germline V CDR1 and CDR2: SGHAT, FQNNGV. CDR3: CASSFSAGANYEQYF. The CDR3 DNA reads as TGTGCCAGCAGCTTTTCGGCGGGAGCAAACTACGAGCAGTACTTC.

The chain links TRBV2 to TRBJ2-7; 10 bases agree with TRBD2. With V trimmed by 2 bases and J by 2 bases, 6 bases remained unmatched. CDR1 and CDR2 (germline): SNHLY, FYNNEI. The CDR3 runs to 16 residues. The CDR3 DNA is TGTGCCAGCAGTGAAAGAGGGACTAGCGTGACCTACGAGCAGTACTTC. Translated, it gives CASSERGTSVTYEQYF.

In regard to this clone: At one end, the junction sequence differs from germline, possibly due to a read error. The V call is TRBV6-6, the J call TRBJ2-3, with D possibly being TRBD2 (5 bases). Germline V CDR1 and CDR2: MNHNY, SVGAGI (reference sequence). The CDR3 is made up of 9 amino acids. Here the CDR3 DNA reads TGTGCCAGCAGTTCCGGGAACCCTTTT. It is translated as CASSSGNPF.

The chain uses TRBV6-4 and TRBJ1-1; 7 bases are a match to TRBD1. J was trimmed by 5 bases and V by 6 bases; bases with no gene match: 6. This CDR3 region has 13 residues. Germline V CDR1 and CDR2: MRHNA, SNTAGT. CDR3 amino acids: CASSAIRGTEAFF. The DNA of the CDR3 is TGTGCCAGCAGCGCTATCAGGGGGACTGAAGCTTTCTTT.

V and J are TRBV5-4 and TRBJ2-1; D remains ambiguous. V was pared by 1 base and J by 9 bases, with 14 bases between. Germline-derived CDR1 and CDR2 are SGHNT and YYREEE (reference sequence). CDR3 length: 14 residues. In nucleotides, the CDR3 is TGTGCCAGCAGCTTGATCCCCCCCCAGAGTGAGCAGTTCTTC. This translates into CASSLIPPQSEQFF.

This chain connects TRBV5-4 to TRBJ1-1; D gene ambiguous. The CDR3 extends over 13 amino acids. Germline CDR1 SGHNT, CDR2 YYREEE (reference sequence). Trimming cost V 2 bases and J 1 base, with 6 bases left between them. The CDR3 region has the DNA TGTGCCAGCAGCTTCCAAACGAACACTGAAGCTTTCTTT. Translating gives CASSFQTNTEAFF.

The chain carries TRBV9 and TRBJ2-1; TRBD2 matches 7 bases. Trimming took 3 bases from V and 10 from J; bases not matched to a gene: 16. Germline CDR1 reads SGDLS; CDR2 reads YYNGEE. CDR3 length: 16 residues. The CDR3 coding sequence is TGTGCCAGCAGCGCCTCGGGGGGAAGGGCAATAATCGAGCAGTTCTTC. Translating gives CASSASGGRAIIEQFF.

Concerning this clone: This sample also contains other DNA sequences that code for the same CDR3. The genes are TRBV11-2 and TRBJ2-1; D gene unclear. CDR3 size: 11 residues. Trimming shortened V by 5 bases and J by 7 bases, and 6 bases separated the two germline ends. The V gene's germline CDR1 is SGHAT and CDR2 FQNNGV. CDR3 loop: CASSPGNEQFF. The CDR3, as DNA: TGTGCCAGCAGCCCCGGAAATGAGCAGTTCTTC. The full variable domain, with the rest looked up from reference TRBV11-2 and TRBJ2-1, is EAGVAQSPRYKIIEKRQSVAFWCNPISGHATLYWYQQILGQGPKLLIQFQNNGVVDDSQLPKDRFSAERLKGVDSTLKIQPAKLEDSAVYLCASSPGNEQFFGPGTRLTVL.

The chain links TRBV7-8 to TRBJ2-1; 7 bases are a match to TRBD2. Germline V gives CDR1 SGHVS, CDR2 FQNEAQ. The V and J ends lost 2 bases and 4 bases, in that order; junction bases with no gene match: 5. The CDR3 is made up of 15 amino acids. This chain's CDR3 is CASSLRLAEYNEQFF. CDR3 DNA: TGTGCCAGCAGCTTAAGGCTAGCGGAATACAATGAGCAGTTCTTC.

The chain uses TRBV13 and TRBJ2-7, with D possibly matching TRBD1 (6 bases). The germline CDR1 and CDR2 sequences are PRHDT and FYEKMQ (reference sequence). V lost 5 bases and J 0 bases, leaving 20 bases between the germline ends. The CDR3 totals 17 residues. The CDR3 DNA is TGTGCCAGCAGCCACGCCAAGATCACAGGGAGCTCCTACGAGCAGTACTTC. It codes for CASSHAKITGSSYEQYF.

V is TRBV7-3 and J is TRBJ2-5; D call uncertain. V lost 0 bases, J lost 3 bases, and 5 bases lay in between. Germline loops: CDR1 SGHTA, CDR2 FQGTGA. The CDR3 has 13 amino acids. The DNA for the CDR3 is TGTGCCAGCAGCTTAACGGCAGAAGAGACCCAGTACTTC. Translation gives CASSLTAEETQYF.

V usage is TRBV6-1 and J usage is TRBJ2-7; TRBD2 is a possible D gene (7 bases). Looked up from germline, CDR1 is MNHNS and CDR2 is SASEGT. The CDR3 spans 16 residues. The germline V and J ends were trimmed by 4 bases and 2 bases, with 18 bases remaining between them. CDR3 DNA sequence: TGTGCCAGCAGTGTCGCGGGGAGGGGGGGAACCTACGAGCAGTACTTC. Translated, it gives CASSVAGRGGTYEQYF.

This clone was recorded once. This same CDR3 is encoded by further DNA sequences in the sample. V usage is TRBV7-9 and J usage is TRBJ1-2; no reliable D call. In germline, CDR1 is SEHNR, CDR2 FQNEAQ (reference sequence). Trimming pared 0 bases from V and 3 bases from J, leaving 5 bases between. The CDR3 totals 13 residues. CDR3 sequence reads: CASSLAAYYGYTF. CDR3 DNA sequence: TGTGCCAGCAGCTTAGCGGCCTACTATGGCTACACCTTC.

The genes are TRBV7-9 and TRBJ1-3, with 8 nucleotides matching TRBD1. Germline V gene sequence: CDR1 SEHNR, CDR2 FQNEAQ (reference sequence). The CDR3 has 18 amino acids. The V gene end was trimmed by 3 bases and the J gene end by 0 bases; junction bases not matched to a gene: 10. CDR3 bases: TGTGCCAGCAGCTTGAGACAGGGGACCCGATCCTCTGGAAACACCATATATTTT. Amino acid sequence: CASSLRQGTRSSGNTIYF.

The V gene is TRBV7-2, the J gene TRBJ2-7, with TRBD1 as a possible D gene (5 bases). Germline V gene sequence: CDR1 SGHTA, CDR2 FQGNSA. The CDR3 sequence is 12 residues long. Trimming cost V 3 bases and J 6 bases, with 9 bases left between them. CDR3 in amino acids: CASSFQGSEQYF. The CDR3, as DNA: TGTGCCAGCAGCTTTCAGGGCTCCGAGCAGTACTTC.

The chain is built from TRBV14 and TRBJ2-7, with D possibly matching TRBD1 (6 bases). V was cut by 2 bases and J by 0 bases, with 11 bases left in between. The CDR3 is 15 amino acids. CDR1 and CDR2 (germline): SGHDN, FVKESK. The CDR3 coding sequence is TGTGCCAGCAGCCAATATCAGGGGTTCTCCTACGAGCAGTACTTC. The encoded protein is CASSQYQGFSYEQYF.

The rearrangement joins TRBV4-2 to TRBJ2-7; no clear D gene. The CDR3 consists of 14 residues. Germline V gene sequence: CDR1 LGHNA, CDR2 YNFKEQ. V lost 0 bases to trimming and J lost 4 bases, with 10 bases between them. DNA for the CDR3: TGTGCCAGCAGCCAAGAGTACGGAGAATACGAGCAGTACTTC. Translating it yields CASSQEYGEYEQYF.